Listed here are 13 T cell receptor beta chains from one sample, sequenced in a study of blood T cell repertoires in COVID-19. The method was immunoSEQ multiplex PCR; TCRdb's version includes in-frame clones alone and lacks a portion of them. The sample consists of some 150,000 clones, about nine tenths of them appearing once. The sequenced sample consisted of peripheral blood. These receptors originate from a woman aged 45 to 65 with acute or convalescent COVID-19.

This clone came up once. The rearrangement links TRBV9 to TRBJ2-1; 9 nucleotides line up with TRBD1. Trimming at V came to 2 bases and at J to 7 bases, leaving 4 bases not matched to a gene. Germline CDR1 SGDLS, CDR2 YYNGEE. This CDR3 has 14 amino acids. DNA of the CDR3: TGTGCCAGCAGCGTCTACAGGGGGCAAAATGAGCAGTTCTTC. This gives the protein CASSVYRGQNEQFF.

Here the CDR3 DNA reads TGTGCCAGCAGCTTCGACACCGGGACAGGGGGCGGTGGAAAAAATGGCTACACCTTC. Protein product: CASSFDTGTGGGGKNGYTF. The chain has TRBV5-6 and TRBJ1-2, with 12 bases identical to TRBD1. Trimming cost V 2 bases and J 6 bases; bases outside gene matches: 17. Germline-derived CDR1 and CDR2 are SGHDT and YYEEEE. This CDR3 is 19 amino acids long.

The rearrangement uses TRBV4-3 and TRBJ2-3, with 7 nucleotides matching TRBD2. Germline V gene sequence: CDR1 LGHNA, CDR2 YSLEER. V lost 2 bases to trimming and J lost 6 bases; unmatched junction nucleotides: 14. The CDR3 length is 17 residues. CDR3 sequence (DNA): TGCGCCAGCAGCCAATTTTTGGCTAGCGGCACAGAGGATACGCAGTATTTT. Translated, it gives CASSQFLASGTEDTQYF.

This clone has a handful of counts. The J gene is TRBJ2-3, the V gene TRBV5-6; D uncertain. The CDR3 sequence is 12 residues long. Looked up from germline, CDR1 is SGHDT and CDR2 is YYEEEE. V was pared by 2 bases and J by 1 base, with 2 bases between. The chain's CDR3 is CASSFGTDTQYF. CDR3 coding DNA: TGTGCCAGCAGCTTCGGCACAGATACGCAGTATTTT.

V is TRBV19 and J is TRBJ1-1; 7 nucleotides match TRBD1. V dropped 3 bases and J dropped 4; count of bases not matched to a gene: 8. Germline assignment: CDR1 LNHDA and CDR2 SQIVND (reference sequence). CDR3 length equals 15 residues. This CDR3 reads CASSIQLSGGTEAFF. The DNA of the CDR3 is TGTGCCAGTAGTATTCAACTGTCAGGGGGCACTGAAGCTTTCTTT.

This clone has more than one count but fewer than ten. The rearrangement uses TRBV7-9 and TRBJ1-2; possible D gene TRBD1, 6 bases. Germline values: CDR1 SEHNR, CDR2 FQNEAQ (reference sequence). Deletions cut 1 base from V and 3 bases from J, with 6 bases between. CDR3 size: 13 residues. The CDR3 DNA reads as TGTGCCAGCAGCTTAGGACAGGACTATGGCTACACCTTC. Its protein is CASSLGQDYGYTF.

The rearrangement uses TRBV18 and TRBJ1-5, with D maybe TRBD1 (5 bases). CDR3 size: 14 residues. Germline CDR1 is KGHSH and CDR2 is LQKENI. V lost 0 bases to trimming and J lost 3 bases, with 6 bases between them. CDR3 sequence: CASSPPGLNQPQHF. The CDR3 coding sequence is TGTGCCAGCTCACCACCGGGACTCAATCAGCCCCAGCATTTT.

DNA of the CDR3: TGTGCCAGCAGCTTAGGTACAGGACTAGCGGGAGCAGATACGCAGTATTTT. Amino acid sequence: CASSLGTGLAGADTQYF. The chain carries TRBV11-3 and TRBJ2-3, with TRBD2 identical over 13 bases. CDR1 is SGHNT, CDR2 YENEEA, per germline. J gave up 4 bases and V 1 base, and 5 bases lay outside the gene matches. The CDR3 sequence is 17 residues long.

The chain has TRBV7-2 and TRBJ1-1; D not certain. CDR1 is SGHTA and CDR2 is FQGNSA in the germline V gene. The CDR3 extends over 14 amino acids. V was cut by 2 bases and J by 4 bases, with 11 bases left in between. In DNA, the CDR3 is TGTGCCAGCAGCTTACAGGCCTGGCGCACTGAAGCTTTCTTT. Protein: CASSLQAWRTEAFF. Looking up the rest from reference TRBV7-2 and TRBJ1-1 gives the full variable domain: GAGVSQSPSNKVTEKGKDVELRCDPISGHTALYWYRQSLGQGLEFLIYFQGNSAPDKSGLPSDRFSAERTGGSVSTLTIQRTQQEDSAVYLCASSLQAWRTEAFFGQGTRLTVV.

This clone was counted a few times. The chain combines TRBV4-1 with TRBJ1-6; tentatively, D is TRBD1 (5 bases). The CDR3 is 20 amino acids. Trimming left V 0 bases short and J 0 bases short, with 18 bases between. In germline, CDR1 is MGHRA, CDR2 YSYEKL. The CDR3 sequence: CASSQEGFAGSSSYNSPLHF. The DNA for the CDR3 is TGCGCCAGCAGCCAAGAAGGTTTTGCAGGGTCGAGCTCCTATAATTCACCCCTCCACTTT.

This chain links TRBV6-5 with TRBJ1-1; a weak D match, TRBD1 (5 bases). Deletions cut 7 bases from V and 0 bases from J, with 12 bases between. Germline CDR1 MNHEY, CDR2 SVGAGI. This CDR3 is built from 14 residues. CDR3 nucleotides: TGTGCCAGCAAGAGGGACTACTTGAACACTGAAGCTTTCTTT. Its translation is CASKRDYLNTEAFF.

The chain combines TRBV3-1 (or the pseudogene TRBV3-2) with TRBJ1-2; 10 positions agree with TRBD1. The CDR3 sequence is 17 residues long. The V gene end was trimmed by 3 bases and the J gene end by 3 bases; junction bases not matched to a gene: 10. Germline CDR1 reads LGHDT; CDR2 reads YNNKEL (reference sequence). The CDR3 DNA sequence: TGTGCCAGCAGCCAGAATTTCGGGACAGGGGTGCACTATGGCTACACCTTC. Protein product: CASSQNFGTGVHYGYTF.

The chain joins TRBV6-4 to TRBJ2-1, with no clear D. Trimming stripped 0 bases from V and 0 bases from J, with 9 bases between. Germline V gene sequence: CDR1 MRHNA, CDR2 SNTAGT. This CDR3 comprises 16 residues. The CDR3 loop is CASSDSSVSSYNEQFF. The CDR3 DNA sequence: TGTGCCAGCAGTGACTCGTCCGTGAGCTCCTACAATGAGCAGTTCTTC.